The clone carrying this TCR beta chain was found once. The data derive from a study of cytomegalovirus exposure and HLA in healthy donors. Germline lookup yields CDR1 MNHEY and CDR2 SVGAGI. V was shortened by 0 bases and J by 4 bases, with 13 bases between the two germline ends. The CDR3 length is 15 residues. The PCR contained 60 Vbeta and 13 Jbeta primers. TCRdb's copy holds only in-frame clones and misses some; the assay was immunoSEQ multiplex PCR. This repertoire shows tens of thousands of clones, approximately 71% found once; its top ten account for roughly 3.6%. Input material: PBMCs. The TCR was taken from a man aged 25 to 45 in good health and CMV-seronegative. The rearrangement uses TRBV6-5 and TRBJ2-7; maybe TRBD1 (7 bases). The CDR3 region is CASSYSLQGGYEQYF. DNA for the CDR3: TGTGCCAGCAGTTACTCGCTCCAGGGGGGATACGAGCAGTACTTC.